One sample yielded the 31 T cell receptor beta chains listed below, sequenced in a study of blood T cell repertoires in COVID-19 (dated by TCRdb to the early 2020s). The protocol used for the library was the immunoSEQ multiplex PCR assay. Not all clones reach the TCRdb copy of this immuneACCESS table, which keeps in-frame sequences only. Checked studies attribute under half of the gap to unresolved V genes and leave the rest unexplained. The sample table contains some 260,000 clones; only one count was recorded for less than 85% of them. The ten largest make up nearly 5% of the sample. The source material was peripheral blood. Receptors were obtained from a woman at least 80 years old with active or convalescent COVID-19.

The V gene is TRBV29-1, the J gene TRBJ2-7; 11 positions agree with TRBD2. The CDR3 has 14 residues. The ends lost 6 bases at V and 0 bases at J; junction bases unmatched: 4. Germline values: CDR1 SQVTM, CDR2 ANQGSEA. CDR3 residues: CSVSGTSGSYEQYF. Here the CDR3 DNA reads TGCAGCGTGTCCGGGACTAGCGGCTCCTACGAGCAGTACTTC.

This clone was counted only a few times. The V call is TRBV5-1, the J call TRBJ2-3; maybe TRBD2 (7 bases). Germline V gene lookup returns CDR1 SGHRS and CDR2 YFSETQ. This CDR3 is 16 amino acids long. Deletions cut 0 bases from V and 2 bases from J, with 13 bases between. CDR3 coding DNA: TGCGCCAGCAGCTTGGAATTCCGGGGGGCCACAGATACGCAGTATTTT. It translates to CASSLEFRGATDTQYF.

The V call is TRBV5-1, the J call TRBJ1-4, with TRBD1 identical over 7 bases. Trimming took 4 bases from V and 7 from J; bases not matched to a gene: 7. Germline V CDR1 and CDR2: SGHRS, YFSETQ. CDR3 length equals 14 residues. The CDR3 region has the DNA TGCGCCAGCAGCGACAGGACAGGAGGTGAAAAACTGTTTTTT. This codes for CASSDRTGGEKLFF.

This chain connects TRBV18 to TRBJ2-5; 7 bases map to TRBD2. V lost 6 bases, J lost 4 bases, and 14 bases stayed unmatched. Germline lookup yields CDR1 KGHSH and CDR2 LQKENI. This CDR3 has 16 residues. CDR3 region: CASSHSWEGSGETQYF. The CDR3 coding sequence is TGTGCCAGCTCTCACTCGTGGGAGGGATCCGGAGAGACCCAGTACTTC. The full variable domain, with the rest looked up from reference TRBV18 and TRBJ2-5, is NAGVMQNPRHLVRRRGQEARLRCSPMKGHSHVYWYRQLPEEGLKFMVYLQKENIIDESGMPKERFSAEFPKEGPSILRIQQVVRGDSAAYFCASSHSWEGSGETQYFGPGTRLLVL.

This chain joins TRBV3-1 (or the pseudogene TRBV3-2) and TRBJ1-3; D is undetermined. V was pared by 2 bases and J by 4 bases, with 12 bases between. Germline CDR1 and CDR2: LGHDT and YNNKEL (reference sequence). There are 15 residues in the CDR3. CDR3 residues: CASSQPRTGGNTIYF. DNA of the CDR3: TGTGCCAGCAGCCAACCTCGGACTGGCGGAAACACCATATATTTT.

This clone appeared once. The genes are TRBV7-9 and TRBJ2-3; a possible D gene is TRBD1 (5 bases). The CDR3 runs 15 residues. Germline assignment: CDR1 SEHNR and CDR2 FQNEAQ (reference sequence). Trimming removed 8 bases from V and 0 bases from J, with 15 bases in between. The CDR3 sequence is CASPREPGSTDTQYF. CDR3 DNA sequence: TGTGCCAGCCCCCGAGAACCAGGGAGCACAGATACGCAGTATTTT.

On this clone: A single base separates this from a much larger clone, so it may be a read error. This chain links TRBV5-1 with TRBJ2-2, with 9 positions matching TRBD1. CDR1 and CDR2 from the germline V gene are SGHRS and YFSETQ. J gave up 4 bases and V 3 bases, and 4 bases lay outside the gene matches. CDR3 size: 15 residues. The CDR3 region is CASSSGTGSTGELFF. In DNA form, the CDR3 reads TGCGCCAGCAGCTCCGGGACAGGGAGCACCGGGGAGCTGTTTTTT.

This clone was found a few times. The chain links TRBV4-1 to TRBJ1-6; D gene unclear. CDR1 and CDR2 from the germline V gene are MGHRA and YSYEKL. The CDR3 is made up of 15 amino acids. V was cut by 1 base and J by 8 bases, with 12 bases left in between. The CDR3 protein is CASSQGSLIDSPLHF. The CDR3 nucleotides read TGCGCCAGCAGCCAAGGGTCACTTATAGATTCACCCCTCCACTTT.

The table lists this clone with a few counts. The rearrangement joins TRBV30 to TRBJ1-2; D is undetermined. The germline CDR1 and CDR2 sequences are GTSNPN and SVGIG (reference sequence). This CDR3 is built from 18 residues. Trimming removed 8 bases from V and 0 bases from J, with 28 bases in between. The CDR3 loop is CAGALSLYGKSANYGYTF. The CDR3 nucleotides are TGTGCCGGAGCCCTTTCCCTCTACGGGAAATCAGCTAACTATGGCTACACCTTC.

V gene TRBV28 combines with J gene TRBJ1-5, with unresolved D. V lost 2 bases to trimming and J lost 2 bases, with 7 bases between them. Per germline, CDR1 MDHEN and CDR2 SYDVKM. The CDR3 has 14 amino acids. CDR3 DNA sequence: TGTGCCAGCAGTTTAGTGGAGGGCAATCAGCCCCAGCATTTT. Amino acid sequence: CASSLVEGNQPQHF.

This clone appeared a few times. This chain links TRBV19 with TRBJ1-4, with a possible D match to TRBD1 (5 bases). The V gene's germline CDR1 is LNHDA and CDR2 SQIVND (reference sequence). The V end was cut by 3 bases, the J end by 2 bases, with 7 bases between. The CDR3 length is 14 residues. CDR3: CASSIGATNEKLFF. The CDR3 nucleotides read TGTGCCAGTAGTATTGGGGCCACTAATGAAAAACTGTTTTTT.

This chain joins TRBV5-1 and TRBJ2-7; 13 bases are a match to TRBD2. Germline V gives CDR1 SGHRS, CDR2 YFSETQ. The CDR3 runs 15 residues. J was trimmed by 2 bases and V by 4 bases; bases with no gene match: 3. In nucleotides, the CDR3 is TGCGCCAGCAGCGGGACTAGCGGGACACCCTACGAGCAGTACTTC. Translating it yields CASSGTSGTPYEQYF.

This sequence joins TRBV6-5 and TRBJ1-1; 10 positions agree with TRBD1. Germline trimming cut 6 bases from V and 5 bases from J; bases unmatched to any gene: 6. From germline, CDR1 is MNHEY and CDR2 SVGAGI. CDR3 length: 14 residues. The CDR3 DNA reads TGTGCCAGCAGCCGAGACAGGGGGCGAACTGAAGCTTTCTTT. Translated: CASSRDRGRTEAFF.

V gene TRBV9 combines with J gene TRBJ1-3; 7 bases are shared with TRBD1. The CDR3 extends over 15 amino acids. Germline CDR1 is SGDLS and CDR2 is YYNGEE. V lost 4 bases, J lost 0 bases, and 4 bases stayed unmatched. The chain's CDR3 is CASSPGQSSGNTIYF. The CDR3 DNA sequence: TGTGCCAGCAGCCCGGGACAGTCCTCTGGAAACACCATATATTTT.

The chain has TRBV7-2 and TRBJ1-6, with D unclear. V shed 4 bases and J shed 14 bases, with 15 bases lying between them. Germline V gene lookup returns CDR1 SGHTA and CDR2 FQGNSA. The CDR3 spans 13 residues. DNA for the CDR3: TGTGCCAGCAGCTCGGCGGAGTACCTATCCCTCCACTTT. This codes for CASSSAEYLSLHF.

This rearrangement joins TRBV29-1 to TRBJ1-5; 7 bases fit TRBD1. The CDR3 length is 15 residues. V shed 5 bases, J shed 6 bases, and the junction held 13 bases outside the gene matches. CDR1 and CDR2 (germline): SQVTM, ANQGSEA. This CDR3 reads CSVSRHRGDGQPQHF. For the CDR3, the DNA is TGCAGCGTTAGTCGCCACAGGGGTGACGGTCAGCCCCAGCATTTT.

The rearrangement links TRBV18 to TRBJ1-1; D is possibly TRBD1 (5 bases). This CDR3 comprises 13 residues. V lost 6 bases and J 4 bases, leaving 12 bases between the germline ends. Germline V gene lookup returns CDR1 KGHSH and CDR2 LQKENI. As DNA, the CDR3 is TGTGCCAGCTCGCGGGGGGACGGCACTGAAGCTTTCTTT. Translating it yields CASSRGDGTEAFF.

The chain links TRBV6-5 to TRBJ2-1; maybe TRBD2 (6 bases). Germline CDR1 and CDR2: MNHEY and SVGAGI. This CDR3 contains 13 residues. Trimming removed 5 bases from V and 15 bases from J, with 20 bases in between. CDR3: CASSPPGLSFLFF. In DNA, the CDR3 is TGTGCCAGCAGTCCTCCGGGACTGTCCTTTCTGTTCTTC.

The chain uses TRBV7-8 and TRBJ2-2; 7 bases fit TRBD1. The V segment lost 4 bases and the J segment 1 base; nucleotides outside the gene matches: 3. The CDR3 runs 15 residues. Germline V gene lookup returns CDR1 SGHVS and CDR2 FQNEAQ. CDR3 loop: CASSSRQGNTGELFF. CDR3 nucleotide sequence: TGTGCCAGCAGCTCTCGACAGGGGAACACCGGGGAGCTGTTTTTT.

To note about this clone: It is unclear where the CDR3 begins or ends on the DNA, so no DNA is shown, and the CDR3 is as TCRdb lists it. The chain uses TRBV21-1 and TRBJ1-3; no check of the table's D call, TRBD1, against the DNA was made. TRBV21-1 is an annotated pseudogene. The CDR3 region is 16 residues in length, termini included. This chain's CDR3 is CASSIRGFGSGNTIYF.

The chain links TRBV7-8 to TRBJ1-6, with D uncertain. V lost 1 base and J 8 bases, leaving 9 bases between the germline ends. The CDR3 runs 14 residues. Germline V gene data show CDR1 as SGHVS and CDR2 as FQNEAQ. The CDR3 nucleotides are TGTGCCAGCAGCTTAGAGCTCCGGTATTCACCCCTCCACTTT. The encoded protein is CASSLELRYSPLHF.

The V and J genes are TRBV3-1 (or the pseudogene TRBV3-2) and TRBJ2-1, with TRBD2 matching 11 bases. The CDR3 is made up of 15 amino acids. Germline V CDR1 and CDR2: LGHDT, YNNKEL (reference sequence). Trimming at V came to 1 base and at J to 10 bases, leaving 6 bases not matched to a gene. CDR3 residues: CASSQGLAGGPEQFF. The DNA of the CDR3 is TGTGCCAGCAGCCAAGGGTTAGCGGGAGGGCCAGAGCAGTTCTTC.

The V call is TRBV7-6, the J call TRBJ2-2, with a tentative D call TRBD1 (6 bases). V lost 0 bases and J lost 2, with 13 bases in between. Germline V lookup: CDR1 SGHVS, CDR2 FNYEAQ. The CDR3 is made up of 17 amino acids. The CDR3 is CASSLASRGGNTGELFF. The CDR3 DNA reads as TGTGCCAGCAGCTTAGCGTCCAGGGGCGGTAACACCGGGGAGCTGTTTTTT.

This clone was recorded only once. The V gene is TRBV6-5, the J gene TRBJ2-2; a possible D gene is TRBD2 (5 bases). The CDR3 consists of 14 residues. The germline CDR1 and CDR2 sequences are MNHEY and SVGAGI. V shed 7 bases and J shed 1 base, with 10 bases lying between them. This CDR3 is CASIGLVNTGELFF. The CDR3 coding sequence is TGTGCCAGCATCGGACTCGTGAACACCGGGGAGCTGTTTTTT.

The chain recombines TRBV3-1 (or the pseudogene TRBV3-2) with TRBJ2-7; 11 nucleotides agree with TRBD2. This CDR3 region has 17 residues. V dropped 5 bases and J dropped 2; count of bases not matched to a gene: 11. The germline V gene encodes CDR1 LGHDT and CDR2 YNNKEL (reference sequence). The CDR3, as DNA: TGTGCCAGCAGCGGGCTCGGGACTAGCGGAACCCCCTACGAGCAGTACTTC. Translating it yields CASSGLGTSGTPYEQYF.

In its sample, this clone was seen a few times. CDR3 nucleotide sequence: TGTGCCAGTGGGCCTCGGGCAGGGCCTCAGCCCCAGCATTTT. It codes for CASGPRAGPQPQHF. The rearrangement uses TRBV19 and TRBJ1-5; a possible D gene is TRBD1 (5 bases). The CDR3 runs 14 residues. Germline V lookup: CDR1 LNHDA, CDR2 SQIVND (reference sequence). The V end lost 8 bases, the J end lost 6 bases, and 17 bases lay between the germline ends.

This clone was counted a few times. One end of the junction fails to match germline, which may point to a read error. The V call is TRBV7-7, the J call TRBJ1-5; D is unclear. CDR1 is SSHAT, CDR2 FNYEAQ, per germline (reference sequence). The CDR3 length is 11 residues. This CDR3 is CASSLWWSQHF. The CDR3, as DNA: TGTGCTAGCAGCTTATGGTGGAGCCAGCATTTT.

The rearrangement links TRBV3-1 (or the pseudogene TRBV3-2) to TRBJ1-1, with 8 positions matching TRBD1. The CDR3 is 13 residues long. J was trimmed by 6 bases and V by 1 base; bases with no gene match: 1. Germline V CDR1 and CDR2: LGHDT, YNNKEL (reference sequence). CDR3 loop: CASSQATGAEAFF. In DNA, the CDR3 is TGTGCCAGCAGCCAAGCGACAGGGGCTGAAGCTTTCTTT.

The chain combines TRBV5-1 with TRBJ1-5, with D perhaps TRBD1 (5 bases). Germline-derived CDR1 and CDR2 are SGHRS and YFSETQ. The CDR3 is 15 amino acids. Deletions cut 0 bases from V and 4 bases from J, with 11 bases between. CDR3 DNA: TGCGCCAGCAGCTTGGGGACAATACCAAATCAGCCCCAGCATTTT. It encodes CASSLGTIPNQPQHF.

This clone was seen a single time. Written as DNA, the CDR3 is TGTGCCAGCAGCTTGGACAATGGTGACAATCAGCCCCAGCATTTT. Translating gives CASSLDNGDNQPQHF. This sequence joins TRBV7-2 and TRBJ1-5; tentatively, D is TRBD1 (5 bases). The CDR3 consists of 15 residues. Trimming stripped 3 bases from V and 3 bases from J, with 12 bases between. CDR1 is SGHTA and CDR2 is FQGNSA in the germline V gene.

This clone was counted once. This chain connects TRBV19 to TRBJ1-1; D gene unclear. Germline V lookup: CDR1 LNHDA, CDR2 SQIVND (reference sequence). Trimming removed 1 base at V and 1 base at J, with 10 bases between. This CDR3 is built from 15 residues. CDR3 nucleotide sequence: TGTGCCAGTAGTATAGGCGTAGGAGGGAACACTGAAGCTTTCTTT. Its translation: CASSIGVGGNTEAFF.